The 15 T cell receptor beta chains reported below all come from one sample, sequenced in a study of Graves' ophthalmopathy and Graves' hyperthyroidism. CDR3 regions of TCR beta were amplified from RNA transcripts. First-round RT-PCR employed HTBI primers, with a second-round multiplex PCR after it. TCRdb redid the calling of the multiplex PCR reads with MiXCR, one entry per CDR3 protein. The data contain about 370,000 distinct CDR3 sequences, 18% of them seen just once; the ten biggest clones take up about 1.6%. Sequencing input: peripheral blood. These receptors were collected from a young woman with Graves' ophthalmopathy.

This clonotype was seen repeatedly, ten times or more. CDR3: CASTPSGRAVGETQYF. For the CDR3, the DNA is TGTGCCAGCACGCCTAGCGGGAGGGCCGTGGGCGAGACCCAGTACTTC. V and J are TRBV9 and TRBJ2-5; 12 bases map to TRBD2. V trimming: 6 bases; J trimming: 5 bases; junction bases outside the gene matches: 11. The CDR3 has 16 amino acids. Germline CDR1 and CDR2: SGDLS and YYNGEE.

The sample holds many counts of this clonotype. The CDR3 loop reads CASSLAGWNTEAFF. The CDR3 DNA sequence: TGCGCCAGCAGCTTGGCGGGCTGGAACACTGAAGCTTTCTTT. This chain links TRBV5-1 with TRBJ1-1; D unclear. The CDR3 runs 14 residues. Germline lookup yields CDR1 SGHRS and CDR2 YFSETQ. Deletions cut 0 bases from V and 1 base from J, with 7 bases between.

This clonotype was counted at least ten times. The CDR3 sequence: CASSPPPGTESYEQYF. The CDR3 DNA follows: TGTGCCAGCAGCCCTCCCCCCGGGACGGAGTCCTACGAGCAGTACTTC. The chain recombines TRBV28 with TRBJ2-7, with D perhaps assigned TRBD1 or TRBD2 (5 bases each). Trimming took off 6 bases at V and 1 base at J, with 19 bases between the two ends. The CDR3 is 16 residues long. Germline CDR1 and CDR2: MDHEN and SYDVKM. Using reference TRBV28 and TRBJ2-7 for the parts outside the CDR3, the full variable domain is DVKVTQSSRYLVKRTGEKVFLECVQDMDHENMFWYRQDPGLGLRLIYFSYDVKMKEKGDIPEGYSVSREKKERFSLILESASTNQTSMYLCASSPPPGTESYEQYFGPGTRLTVT.

This clonotype was counted ten times or more. This rearrangement joins TRBV7-2 to TRBJ2-7, with TRBD1 matching over 7 bases. The CDR3 totals 15 residues. V lost 5 bases, J lost 5 bases, and 12 bases stayed unmatched. CDR1 SGHTA and CDR2 FQGNSA come from the germline V gene. The CDR3 is CASSVDRLYSNEQYF. The DNA for the CDR3 is TGTGCCAGCAGCGTGGACAGGTTGTACAGTAACGAGCAGTACTTC.

This clonotype was detected many times. The J gene is TRBJ1-2, the V gene TRBV20-1; no firm D call. From germline, CDR1 is DFQATT and CDR2 SNEGSKA (reference sequence). The CDR3 runs 12 residues. V was pared by 0 bases and J by 2 bases, with 4 bases between. CDR3 sequence reads: CSARDANYGYTF. CDR3 sequence (DNA): TGCAGTGCTAGAGACGCAAACTATGGCTACACCTTC.

This clonotype came up many times. This chain uses TRBV28 with TRBJ2-5; D is unresolved. Trimming removed 4 bases at V and 2 bases at J, with 17 bases between. Germline values: CDR1 MDHEN, CDR2 SYDVKM. The CDR3 totals 16 residues. CDR3 sequence reads: CASSSPPGQVQETQYF. CDR3 in DNA: TGTGCCAGCAGTTCCCCCCCCGGGCAGGTTCAAGAGACCCAGTACTTC.

Many counts were recorded for this clonotype. CDR3 in amino acids: CASSIGQVVSYEQYF. CDR3 in DNA: TGCGCCAGCAGCATCGGACAGGTAGTCTCCTACGAGCAGTACTTC. V is TRBV5-1 and J is TRBJ2-7, with 7 bases identical to TRBD1. V was clipped by 4 bases and J by 0 bases; unmatched bases: 7. Germline V lookup: CDR1 SGHRS, CDR2 YFSETQ. The CDR3 has 15 residues.

This clonotype was seen repeatedly, ten times or more. The chain is built from TRBV11-2 and TRBJ1-1, with D tentatively TRBD1 (6 bases). Per the germline V gene, CDR1 is SGHAT and CDR2 is FQNNGV. The ends were cut back, 4 bases at V and 11 bases at J, with 26 bases in the middle. CDR3 length equals 16 residues. CDR3 loop: CASSSRGHRAWVGAFF. The CDR3 bases are TGTGCCAGCAGCTCCCGGGGACACCGAGCCTGGGTAGGGGCTTTCTTT.

This clonotype was counted once. The V call is TRBV12-3 or TRBV12-4, the J call TRBJ2-7; D tentatively fits TRBD1 or TRBD2 (6 bases each). Trimming shortened V by 2 bases and J by 0 bases, and 14 bases separated the two germline ends. This CDR3 contains 16 residues. The CDR3: CASSLRGQGFSYEQYF. The CDR3 DNA sequence: TGTGCCAGCAGTTTACGGGGGCAGGGCTTCTCCTACGAGCAGTACTTC.

This clonotype was picked up many times. V usage is TRBV6-1 and J usage is TRBJ2-2; D is undetermined. V gave up 7 bases and J gave up 0 bases, with 12 bases separating them. CDR3 length: 15 residues. CDR1 is MNHNS and CDR2 is SASEGT in the germline V gene. Here the CDR3 reads CASNPIETNTGELFF. Written as DNA, the CDR3 is TGTGCCAGCAATCCAATAGAAACGAACACCGGGGAGCTGTTTTTT.

This clonotype has ten or more counts. CDR3 sequence: CASSVDGRSNQPQHF. CDR3 in DNA: TGTGCCAGCAGCGTAGATGGGAGAAGCAATCAGCCCCAGCATTTT. V usage is TRBV9 and J usage is TRBJ1-5, with unresolved D. The CDR3 sequence is 15 residues long. Germline loops: CDR1 SGDLS, CDR2 YYNGEE. The ends were cut back, 0 bases at V and 1 base at J, with 8 bases in the middle.

This chain links TRBV6-2 or TRBV6-3 with TRBJ1-3; D perhaps matches TRBD1 (6 bases). This CDR3 region has 15 residues. The germline V and J ends were trimmed by 3 bases and 2 bases, with 11 bases remaining between them. Germline values: CDR1 MNHEY, CDR2 SVGEGT. CDR3 amino acids: CASSYLSGAGNTIYF. The CDR3 coding sequence is TGTGCCAGCAGTTATCTTTCAGGGGCTGGAAACACCATATATTTT.

This clonotype was recorded many times. This chain connects TRBV18 to TRBJ1-1, with D possibly TRBD1 on 5 matching bases. Trimming shortened V by 3 bases and J by 3 bases, and 8 bases separated the two germline ends. The CDR3 contains 13 residues. Germline V gene sequence: CDR1 KGHSH, CDR2 LQKENI. DNA of the CDR3: TGTGCCAGCTCACCGCAGGGAGACACTGAAGCTTTCTTT. As protein: CASSPQGDTEAFF.

This clonotype was seen repeatedly, ten times or more. This chain links TRBV5-1 with TRBJ2-6; D remains unclear. Germline V lookup: CDR1 SGHRS, CDR2 YFSETQ. The length of the CDR3 is 14 residues. Trimming left V 5 bases short and J 0 bases short, with 6 bases between. CDR3 DNA: TGCGCCAGCAGAGGCGCCTCTGGGGCCAACGTCCTGACTTTC. Its translation is CASRGASGANVLTF.

Ten or more counts support this clonotype. J is TRBJ1-2 and V is TRBV20-1; D unclear. Trimming removed 3 bases from V and 0 bases from J, with 5 bases in between. This CDR3 is 12 amino acids long. Germline V gene lookup returns CDR1 DFQATT and CDR2 SNEGSKA (reference sequence). The CDR3 nucleotides read TGCAGTGCTAGGGGGTCTAACTATGGCTACACCTTC. Amino acids: CSARGSNYGYTF.